Listed below are T cell receptor beta chains from one sample, sequenced in a study of T cells in pancreatic ductal adenocarcinoma. Some clones are missing from TCRdb's copy, which holds only in-frame ones; the method was immunoSEQ multiplex PCR. The table lists around 31,000 clones, roughly nine tenths of them singletons. The specimen sequenced was PBMCs. Every receptor here comes from a human donor with pancreatic ductal adenocarcinoma. The CDR3 runs from the conserved cysteine through the conserved F or W.

j_call v_call cdr3_aa
TRBJ2-7 TRBV6-6 CASSPDRTSGIYEQYF
TRBJ2-2 TRBV19 CASSELAGVGELFF
TRBJ1-1 TRBV2 CASRKGGTEAFF
TRBJ2-3 TRBV5-1 CASSLIGSTDTQYF
TRBJ2-3 TRBV27 CASSRGVLGTDTQYF
TRBJ1-2 TRBV11-2 CASSLQGIYGYTF
TRBJ1-4 TRBV6-6 CASSYSRGSVEKLFF
TRBJ2-1 TRBV14 CASSRYGGEQFF
TRBJ1-3 TRBV30 CACVGHPGNTIYF
TRBJ1-1 TRBV6-5 CASSYSRSNTEAFF
TRBJ1-1 TRBV7-2 CASSFWTGRLAEAFF
TRBJ2-7 TRBV6-5 CASSQDYSDEQYF
TRBJ1-5 TRBV6-5 CASSLQQGQPQHF
TRBJ1-2 TRBV29-1 CSVADLKAGNYGYTF
TRBJ1-5 TRBV10-3 CAISEGQGGYQPQHF
TRBJ2-3 TRBV5-1 CASSPKTSGGTDTQYF
TRBJ2-2 TRBV5-4 CASSFAGTGNTGELFF
TRBJ1-1 TRBV6-1 CASSPGGGSNTEAFF
TRBJ2-2 TRBV27 CASSRTAGSGELFF
TRBJ2-1 TRBV7-9 CASTTSGRALNEQFF
TRBJ2-7 TRBV29-1 CSVEGTGSGEQYF
TRBJ2-4 TRBV4-1 CASSQPYRGAAKNIQYF
TRBJ1-5 TRBV2 CASRGDTFGPQHF
TRBJ1-1 TRBV5-1 CASSLGTGPEAFF
TRBJ2-2 TRBV5-1 CASSWTSGSPELFGELFF